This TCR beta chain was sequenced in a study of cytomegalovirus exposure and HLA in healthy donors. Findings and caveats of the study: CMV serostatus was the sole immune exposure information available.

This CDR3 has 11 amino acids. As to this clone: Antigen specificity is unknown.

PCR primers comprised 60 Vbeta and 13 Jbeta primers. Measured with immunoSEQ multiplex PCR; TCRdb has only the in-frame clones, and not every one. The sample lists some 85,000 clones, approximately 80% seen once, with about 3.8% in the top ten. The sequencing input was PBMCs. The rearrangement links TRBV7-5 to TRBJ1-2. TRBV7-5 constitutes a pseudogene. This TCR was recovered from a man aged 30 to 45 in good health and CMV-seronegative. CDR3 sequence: CARSPRRGYTF. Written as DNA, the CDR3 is TGTGCCAGAAGCCCCCGTCGGGGCTACACCTTC.